These 9 T cell receptor beta chains came from one sample sequenced in a study of identical twins. Each CDR3 protein is one row after TCRdb ran MiXCR on the 5' RACE reads. The data show 140,000 to 150,000 distinct CDR3 sequences, around 3.6% seen once. Sequenced: memory T cells sorted from blood. The receptors were gathered from a man aged 18 to 35 in good health.

There are a few counts of this clonotype. CDR3 sequence reads: CASRTLGGYGYTF. DNA for the CDR3: TGTGCCAGCAGAACCCTAGGCGGGTATGGCTACACCTTC. The V gene is TRBV6-1, the J gene TRBJ1-2; the D is unclear. Looked up from germline, CDR1 is MNHNS and CDR2 is SASEGT. Deletions cut 6 bases from V and 5 bases from J, with 13 bases between. This CDR3 has 13 amino acids.

In its sample, this clonotype was seen many times. The V gene is TRBV20-1, the J gene TRBJ1-5; tentative D call: TRBD1 (6 bases). The V gene lost 5 bases and the J gene lost 0 bases, with 17 bases spanning the gap. Germline V lookup: CDR1 DFQATT, CDR2 SNEGSKA (reference sequence). This CDR3 has 16 amino acids. The CDR3 sequence: CSAWQGGGYSNQPQHF. CDR3 sequence (DNA): TGCAGTGCTTGGCAGGGAGGGGGATATAGCAATCAGCCCCAGCATTTT.

This clonotype was seen ten or more times. The genes are TRBV3-1 and TRBJ2-7; perhaps TRBD2 as D (6 bases). Deletions cut 4 bases from V and 3 bases from J, with 16 bases between. This CDR3 region has 15 residues. Looked up from germline, CDR1 is LGHDT and CDR2 is YNNKEL (reference sequence). In DNA, the CDR3 is TGTGCCAGCAGCCCGGATGTCGGGGGAAACTACGAGCAGTACTTC. It codes for CASSPDVGGNYEQYF.

This clonotype occurred many times. The chain links TRBV10-3 to TRBJ2-3, with D possibly TRBD2 on 6 matching bases. This CDR3 is built from 15 residues. Germline V gene data show CDR1 as ENHRY and CDR2 as SYGVKD. V was shortened by 6 bases and J by 2 bases, with 15 bases between the two germline ends. The CDR3 loop is CAISKISGYTDTQYF. CDR3 DNA: TGTGCCATCAGCAAAATTAGCGGCTACACAGATACGCAGTATTTT.

As for this clonotype: A much larger clone differs from this one at a single base, so this may be a read error. The rearrangement uses TRBV7-8 and TRBJ2-7; perhaps TRBD1 as D (6 bases). The CDR3 consists of 13 residues. Germline values: CDR1 SGHVS, CDR2 FQNEAQ. V gave up 1 base and J gave up 11 bases, with 15 bases separating them. The CDR3 DNA reads as TGTGCCAGCAGCTTAGGGGACATCGGGTGGGAGTACTTC. This translates into CASSLGDIGWEYF.

Only a few counts were recorded for this clonotype. The chain recombines TRBV29-1 with TRBJ2-7; TRBD1 agrees at 7 bases. Trimming cost V 7 bases and J 3 bases; bases outside gene matches: 3. Germline V lookup: CDR1 SQVTM, CDR2 ANQGSEA. This CDR3 region has 11 residues. The CDR3 DNA follows: TGCAGCGCCACAGGGGACTACGAGCAGTACTTC. It specifies CSATGDYEQYF.

This clonotype has a count of ten or more. V usage is TRBV28 and J usage is TRBJ1-5; 8 nucleotides agree with TRBD1. V shed 6 bases and J 4 bases; nucleotides not matched to a gene: 8. Looked up from germline, CDR1 is MDHEN and CDR2 is SYDVKM. CDR3 length: 15 residues. The CDR3 sequence: CASRSQGAGNQPQHF. In DNA form, the CDR3 reads TGTGCCAGCAGAAGTCAGGGGGCAGGGAATCAGCCCCAGCATTTT.

Comment on this clonotype: A much more abundant neighbour one base away suggests this may be a read error. The final CDR3 position lacks the conserved phenylalanine or tryptophan, pointing to a likely read error. V is TRBV3-1 and J is TRBJ2-1; D unresolved. Trimming left V 1 base short and J 3 bases short, with 10 bases between. This CDR3 is 15 amino acids long. The V gene's germline CDR1 is LGHDT and CDR2 YNNKEL (reference sequence). The CDR3 protein is CASSQGLDLYNEQFY. Here the CDR3 DNA reads TGTGCCAGCAGCCAAGGACTTGATCTCTACAATGAGCAGTTCTAC.

This clonotype was seen repeatedly, ten times or more. This rearrangement joins TRBV6-2 or TRBV6-3 to TRBJ2-1; 7 positions agree with TRBD2. V shed 0 bases and J 1 base; nucleotides not matched to a gene: 6. The germline gives CDR1 MNHEY, CDR2 SVGEGT. The CDR3 contains 17 residues. CDR3 sequence (DNA): TGTGCCAGCAGTTACTCGGTGGGAGGGTTATCCTACAATGAGCAGTTCTTC. This translates into CASSYSVGGLSYNEQFF.